The 10 T cell receptor beta chains listed next were all sequenced from one sample in a study of molecular identifiers for immune sequencing clone quantification. TCRdb redid the calling of the PCR reads with MiXCR, one entry per CDR3 protein. In the table there are approximately 670,000 distinct CDR3 sequences, about 20% of which are singletons. Material: naive CD8+ T cells from blood, with Jurkat cell RNA spiked in. The subset: FACS-sorted CD8+CD4-CCR7+CD45RA+ naive T cells. The receptors derive from a human donor in good health. Some libraries in this study had Jurkat cell RNA spiked in.

As for this clonotype: The junction departs from the called germline gene at one end, perhaps through a read error. This rearrangement joins TRBV6-2 or TRBV6-3 to TRBJ2-5; 9 positions match TRBD2. CDR1 MNHEY and CDR2 SVGEGT come from the germline V gene. The CDR3 is 15 residues long. Here the CDR3 DNA reads TGTGCCCGCAGTTCAGTAGCGGGGGTCCAAGAGACCCAGTACTTC. It encodes CARSSVAGVQETQYF.

The V and J genes are TRBV7-9 and TRBJ1-4; no definite D call. The CDR3 extends over 11 amino acids. The V gene lost 8 bases and the J gene lost 8 bases, with 9 bases spanning the gap. CDR1 is SEHNR, CDR2 FQNEAQ, per germline (reference sequence). This CDR3 reads CASGEGEKLFF. As DNA, the CDR3 is TGTGCCAGCGGAGAAGGAGAAAAACTGTTTTTT.

In this sample, this clonotype turned up a few times. The rearrangement uses TRBV30 and TRBJ1-2, with TRBD1 matching over 8 bases. V trimming: 3 bases; J trimming: 8 bases; junction bases outside the gene matches: 8. Per germline, CDR1 GTSNPN and CDR2 SVGIG (reference sequence). There are 13 residues in the CDR3. CDR3 nucleotide sequence: TGTGCCTGGAGCGACAGGGGTTATGGAGGCTACACCTTC. Translating gives CAWSDRGYGGYTF.

This clonotype came up many times. This sequence joins TRBV28 and TRBJ2-1; TRBD2 is a possible D gene (6 bases). Trimming shortened V by 5 bases and J by 3 bases, and 17 bases separated the two germline ends. The CDR3 extends over 16 amino acids. Germline V gene lookup returns CDR1 MDHEN and CDR2 SYDVKM. CDR3 coding DNA: TGTGCCAGCAGTACCCCGGAGGGCCAATACTACAATGAGCAGTTCTTC. It encodes CASSTPEGQYYNEQFF.

This clonotype was recorded many times. This chain joins TRBV28 and TRBJ2-7; tentatively, D is TRBD2 (5 bases). Germline V gene data show CDR1 as MDHEN and CDR2 as SYDVKM. The ends were cut back, 5 bases at V and 2 bases at J, with 13 bases in the middle. The length of the CDR3 is 14 residues. CDR3: CASSHSEGPYEQYF. The CDR3 coding sequence is TGTGCCAGCAGTCACAGTGAGGGCCCCTACGAGCAGTACTTC.

This clonotype was seen ten or more times. The chain links TRBV12-3 or TRBV12-4 to TRBJ2-3; 9 bases are a match to TRBD1. The V and J ends lost 5 bases and 4 bases, in that order; junction bases with no gene match: 10. There are 16 residues in the CDR3. The CDR3 coding sequence is TGTGCCAGCAGTACAACCGGGACAGGGTTTGCAGATACGCAGTATTTT. It yields the protein CASSTTGTGFADTQYF.

In the case of this clonotype: A much bigger clone sits one base away, suggesting this may be a read error. Since the CDR3 does not end with the conserved phenylalanine or tryptophan, this likely comes from a read error. V usage is TRBV6-4 and J usage is TRBJ2-3, with 10 bases fitting TRBD2. This CDR3 is 16 amino acids long. CDR1 and CDR2 from the germline V gene are MRHNA and SNTAGT. V lost 4 bases, J lost 5 bases, and 9 bases stayed unmatched. CDR3 amino acids: CASSVEAGGQLDTQYS. CDR3 nucleotides: TGTGCCAGCAGTGTAGAAGCGGGAGGGCAGTTAGATACGCAGTATTCT.

This clonotype was seen more than once but under ten times. One base away lies a much larger clone, so this may be a sequencing read error. This chain joins TRBV29-1 and TRBJ2-7; no reliable D call. With 7 bases removed from V and 6 bases from J, the gap between germline ends came to 13 bases. The CDR3 totals 11 residues. In germline, CDR1 is SQVTM, CDR2 ANQGSEA. CDR3 sequence (DNA): TGCAGCGCGCTCGCTGTCGGCGAGCAGTACTTC. Its translation is CSALAVGEQYF.

This clonotype was picked up many times. The chain has TRBV7-9 and TRBJ1-5; D not resolved. CDR1 and CDR2 from the germline V gene are SEHNR and FQNEAQ (reference sequence). The CDR3 length is 15 residues. V lost 10 bases and J lost 0, with 16 bases in between. Here the CDR3 DNA reads TGTGCCAAGGCGGGGAACAGCGATAGCAATCAGCCCCAGCATTTT. This encodes CAKAGNSDSNQPQHF.

On this clonotype itself: A clone one base away is much larger, so this may be a read error. The chain carries TRBV28 and TRBJ2-5; possible D gene TRBD2, 5 bases. CDR1 and CDR2 from the germline V gene are MDHEN and SYDVKM. The CDR3 is made up of 11 amino acids. Trimming removed 8 bases from V and 7 bases from J, with 11 bases in between. CDR3 sequence (DNA): TGTGCCAGCGGTACCGGAGGGACCCAGTACTTC. Its translation: CASGTGGTQYF. The full variable domain, in which reference TRBV28 and TRBJ2-5 provide the parts outside the CDR3, is DVKVTQSSRYLVKRTGEKVFLECVQDMDHENMFWYRQDPGLGLRLIYFSYDVKMKEKGDIPEGYSVSREKKERFSLILESASTNQTSMYLCASGTGGTQYFGPGTRLLVL.